This entry is about one T cell receptor beta chain. The antigen remains unidentified. The CDR3 is made up of 14 amino acids. Trimming left V 6 bases short and J 4 bases short, with 15 bases between. This sample was included in a study of response to subunit inactivated influenza vaccine. MiXCR was run by TCRdb on the RT-PCR reads, yielding one entry per CDR3 protein. The sample consists of 550,000 to 800,000 distinct CDR3 sequences, more than 11% of them appearing once. General study points: Authors suggested seasonal influenza vaccinations each recruit few new T cells.

The chain is built from TRBV12-3 or TRBV12-4 and TRBJ1-2; no reliable D call. The clonotype was recovered from a man in his fifties or sixties who received an inactivated influenza vaccine. Material: PBMCs from blood, obtained 14 to 15 days before vaccination. CDR3 loop: CASSPGPRSYGYTF. As DNA, the CDR3 is TGTGCCAGCAGCCCCGGGCCTAGGAGCTATGGCTACACCTTC.